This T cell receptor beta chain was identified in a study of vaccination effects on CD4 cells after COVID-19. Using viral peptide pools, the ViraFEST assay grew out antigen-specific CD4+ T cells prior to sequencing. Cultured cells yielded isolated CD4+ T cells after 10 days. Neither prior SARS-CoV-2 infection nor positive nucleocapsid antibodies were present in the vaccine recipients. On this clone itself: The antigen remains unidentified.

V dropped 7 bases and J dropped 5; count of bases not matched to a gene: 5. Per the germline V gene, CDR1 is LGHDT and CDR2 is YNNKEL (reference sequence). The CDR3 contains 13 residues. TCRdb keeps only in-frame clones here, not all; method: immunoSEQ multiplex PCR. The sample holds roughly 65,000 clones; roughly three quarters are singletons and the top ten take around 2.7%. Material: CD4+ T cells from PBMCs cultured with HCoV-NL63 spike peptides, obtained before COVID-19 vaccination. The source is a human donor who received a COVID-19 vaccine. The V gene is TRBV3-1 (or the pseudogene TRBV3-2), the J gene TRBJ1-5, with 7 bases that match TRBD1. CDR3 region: CASTQGDDQPQHF. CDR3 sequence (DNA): TGTGCCAGCACCCAGGGGGATGATCAGCCCCAGCATTTT.